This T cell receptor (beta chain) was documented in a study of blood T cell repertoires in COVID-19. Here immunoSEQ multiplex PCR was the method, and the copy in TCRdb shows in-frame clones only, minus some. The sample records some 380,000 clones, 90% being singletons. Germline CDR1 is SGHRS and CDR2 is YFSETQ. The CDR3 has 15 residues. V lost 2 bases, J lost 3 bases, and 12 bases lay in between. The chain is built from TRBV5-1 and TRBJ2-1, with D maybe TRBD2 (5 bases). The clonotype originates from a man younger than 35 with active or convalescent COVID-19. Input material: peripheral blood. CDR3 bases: TGCGCCAGCAGCTTCGAAGCGGTTAACTACAATGAGCAGTTCTTC. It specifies CASSFEAVNYNEQFF. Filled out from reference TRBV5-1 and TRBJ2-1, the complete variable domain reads KAGVTQTPRYLIKTRGQQVTLSCSPISGHRSVSWYQQTPGQGLQFLFEYFSETQRNKGNFPGRFSGRQFSNSRSEMNVSTLELGDSALYLCASSFEAVNYNEQFFGPGTRLTVL.